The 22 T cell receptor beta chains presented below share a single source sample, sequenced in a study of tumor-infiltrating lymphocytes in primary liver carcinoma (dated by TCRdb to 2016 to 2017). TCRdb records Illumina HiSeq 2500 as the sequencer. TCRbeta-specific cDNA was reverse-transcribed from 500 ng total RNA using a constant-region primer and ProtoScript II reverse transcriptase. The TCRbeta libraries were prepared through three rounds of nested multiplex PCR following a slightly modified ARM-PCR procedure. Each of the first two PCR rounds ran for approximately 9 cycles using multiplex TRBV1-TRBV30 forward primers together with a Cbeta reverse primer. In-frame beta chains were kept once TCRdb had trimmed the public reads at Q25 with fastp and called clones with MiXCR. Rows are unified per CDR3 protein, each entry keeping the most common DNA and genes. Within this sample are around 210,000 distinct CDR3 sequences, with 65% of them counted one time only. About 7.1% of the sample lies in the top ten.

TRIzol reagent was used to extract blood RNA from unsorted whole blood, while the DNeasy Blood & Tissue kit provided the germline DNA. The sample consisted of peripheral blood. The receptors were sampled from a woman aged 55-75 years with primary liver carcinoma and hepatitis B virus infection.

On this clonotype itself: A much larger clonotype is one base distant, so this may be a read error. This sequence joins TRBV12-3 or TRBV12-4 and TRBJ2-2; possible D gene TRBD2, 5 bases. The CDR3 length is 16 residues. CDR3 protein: CASSLEEPWNAGELFF. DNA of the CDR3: TGTGCCAGCAGTTTGGAGGAACCGTGGAACGCCGGGGAGCTGTTTTTT.

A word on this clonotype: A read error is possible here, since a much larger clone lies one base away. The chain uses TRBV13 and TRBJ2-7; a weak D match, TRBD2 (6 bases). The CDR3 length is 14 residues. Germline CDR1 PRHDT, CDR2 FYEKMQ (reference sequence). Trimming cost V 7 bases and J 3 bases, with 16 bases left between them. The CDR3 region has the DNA TGTGCCAGCATGATGCAGGGACTTCGCTACGAGCAGTACTTC. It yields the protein CASMMQGLRYEQYF.

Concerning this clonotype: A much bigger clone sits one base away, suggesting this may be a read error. CDR3 protein: CASGLTGAGYEQYF. The CDR3 DNA reads as TGTGCCAGCGGTCTCACCGGCGCCGGCTACGAGCAGTACTTC. This chain connects TRBV6-5 to TRBJ2-7; D not resolved. Between the trimmed V and J ends, which lost 8 bases and 3 bases, there was a span of 17 bases. Germline V gene sequence: CDR1 MNHEY, CDR2 SVGAGI. The CDR3 totals 14 residues.

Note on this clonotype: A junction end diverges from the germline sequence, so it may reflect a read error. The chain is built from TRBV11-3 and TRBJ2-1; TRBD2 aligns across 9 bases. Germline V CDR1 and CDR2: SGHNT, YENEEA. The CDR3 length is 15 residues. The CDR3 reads CANSLRAGGINEQFF. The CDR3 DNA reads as TGTGCCAACAGCTTACGAGCGGGAGGTATCAATGAGCAGTTCTTC.

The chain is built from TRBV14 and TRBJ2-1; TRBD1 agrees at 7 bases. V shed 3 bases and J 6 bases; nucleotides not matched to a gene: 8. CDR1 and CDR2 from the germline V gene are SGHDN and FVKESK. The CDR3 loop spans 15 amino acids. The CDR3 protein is CASSQTGYVFNEQFF. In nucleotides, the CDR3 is TGTGCCAGCAGCCAGACAGGGTACGTCTTCAATGAGCAGTTCTTC.

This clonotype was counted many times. In nucleotides, the CDR3 is TGTGCCAGCAGCTTATGGGGGGCTTCACCCCTCCACTTT. Its protein product is CASSLWGASPLHF. The V and J genes are TRBV11-2 and TRBJ1-6; D possibly corresponds to TRBD1 (6 bases). CDR1 and CDR2 (germline): SGHAT, FQNNGV. This CDR3 region has 13 residues. The ends were cut back, 2 bases at V and 9 bases at J, with 8 bases in the middle.

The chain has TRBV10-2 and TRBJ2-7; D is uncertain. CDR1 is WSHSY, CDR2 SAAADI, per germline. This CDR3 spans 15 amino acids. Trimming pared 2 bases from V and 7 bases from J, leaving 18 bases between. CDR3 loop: CASSEAASGRMEQYF. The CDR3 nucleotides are TGCGCCAGCAGTGAGGCGGCTAGTGGCCGCATGGAGCAGTACTTC.

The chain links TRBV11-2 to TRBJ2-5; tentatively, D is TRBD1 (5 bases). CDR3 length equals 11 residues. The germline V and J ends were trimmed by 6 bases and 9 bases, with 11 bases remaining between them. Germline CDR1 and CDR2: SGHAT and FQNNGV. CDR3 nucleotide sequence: TGTGCCAGCAGATCTGGGGCCGCCCAGTACTTC. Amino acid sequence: CASRSGAAQYF.

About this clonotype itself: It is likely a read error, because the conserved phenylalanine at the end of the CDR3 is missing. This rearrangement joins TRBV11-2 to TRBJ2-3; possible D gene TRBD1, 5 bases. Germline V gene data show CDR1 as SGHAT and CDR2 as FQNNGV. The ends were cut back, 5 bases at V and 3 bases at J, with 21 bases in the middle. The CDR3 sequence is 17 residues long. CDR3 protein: CASSPTGGNAGTDTQYL. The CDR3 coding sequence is TGTGCCAGCAGCCCGACTGGCGGAAACGCAGGGACAGATACGCAGTATTTA.

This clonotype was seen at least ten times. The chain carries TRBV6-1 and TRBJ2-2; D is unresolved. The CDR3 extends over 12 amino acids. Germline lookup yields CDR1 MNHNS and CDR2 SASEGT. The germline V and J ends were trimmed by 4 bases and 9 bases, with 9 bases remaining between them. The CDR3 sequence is CASSAVSRELFF. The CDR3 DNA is TGTGCCAGCAGTGCGGTTAGCAGGGAGCTGTTTTTT.

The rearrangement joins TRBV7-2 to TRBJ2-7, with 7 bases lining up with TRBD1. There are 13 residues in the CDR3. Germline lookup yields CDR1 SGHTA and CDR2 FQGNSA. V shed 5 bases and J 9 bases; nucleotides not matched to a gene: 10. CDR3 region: CASSVHRGRGQYF. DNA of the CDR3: TGTGCCAGCAGCGTTCACAGGGGCCGAGGGCAGTACTTC.

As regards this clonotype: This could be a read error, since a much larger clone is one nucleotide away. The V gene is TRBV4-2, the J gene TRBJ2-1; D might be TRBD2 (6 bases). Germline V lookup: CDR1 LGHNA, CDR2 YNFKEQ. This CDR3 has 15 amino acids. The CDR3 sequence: CASSQGGVSYNEQSF. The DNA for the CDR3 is TGTGCCAGCAGCCAAGGGGGGGTTTCCTACAATGAGCAGTCCTTC.

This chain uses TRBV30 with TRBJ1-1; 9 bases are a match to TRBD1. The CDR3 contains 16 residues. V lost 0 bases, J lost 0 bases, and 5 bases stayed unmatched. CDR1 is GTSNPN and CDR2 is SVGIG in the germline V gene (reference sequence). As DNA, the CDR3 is TGTGCCTGGAGTGTACGAGGGACAGGGTTGAACACTGAAGCTTTCTTT. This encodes CAWSVRGTGLNTEAFF.

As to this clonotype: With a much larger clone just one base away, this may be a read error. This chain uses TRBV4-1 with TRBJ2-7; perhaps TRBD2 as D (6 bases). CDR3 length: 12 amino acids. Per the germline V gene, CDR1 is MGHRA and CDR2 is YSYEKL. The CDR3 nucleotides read TGCACCAGCAGCCAAGATGGAGGCCTAGCGTCCTTC. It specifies CTSSQDGGLASF.

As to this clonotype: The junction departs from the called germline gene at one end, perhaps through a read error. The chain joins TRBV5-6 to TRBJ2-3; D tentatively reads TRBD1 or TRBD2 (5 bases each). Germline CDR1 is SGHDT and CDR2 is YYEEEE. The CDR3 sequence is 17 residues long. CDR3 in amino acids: CASSPQWGSASTDTQYF. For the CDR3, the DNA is TGTGCCAGCAGCCCCCAATGGGGCTCAGCTAGCACCGATACGCAGTATTTT.

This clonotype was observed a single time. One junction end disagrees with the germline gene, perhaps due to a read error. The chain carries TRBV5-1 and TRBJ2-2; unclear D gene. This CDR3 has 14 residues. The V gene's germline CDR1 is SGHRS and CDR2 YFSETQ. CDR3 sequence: CPSRADIGTGELFF. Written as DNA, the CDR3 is TGCCCCAGCCGGGCGGATATCGGGACCGGGGAGCTGTTTTTT.

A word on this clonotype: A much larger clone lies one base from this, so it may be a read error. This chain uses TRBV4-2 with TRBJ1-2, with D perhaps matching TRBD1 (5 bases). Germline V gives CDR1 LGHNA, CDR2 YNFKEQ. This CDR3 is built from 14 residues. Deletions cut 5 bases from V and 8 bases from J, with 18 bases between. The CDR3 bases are TGTGCCAGCAGCGAGCCGGTGGGGCTAGAAGGCTACACCTTC. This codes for CASSEPVGLEGYTF.

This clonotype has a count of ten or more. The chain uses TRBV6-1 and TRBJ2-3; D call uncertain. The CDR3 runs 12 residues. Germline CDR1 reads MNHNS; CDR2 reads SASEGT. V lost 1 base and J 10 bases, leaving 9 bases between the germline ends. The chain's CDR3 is CASSEGMWAQYF. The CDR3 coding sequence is TGTGCCAGCAGTGAAGGAATGTGGGCGCAGTATTTT.

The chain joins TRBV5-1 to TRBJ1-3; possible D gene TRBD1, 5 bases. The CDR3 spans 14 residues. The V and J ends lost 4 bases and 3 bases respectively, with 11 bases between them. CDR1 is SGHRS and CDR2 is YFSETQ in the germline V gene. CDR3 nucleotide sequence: TGCGCCAGCAGCCCCGGACATAATGGAAACACCATATATTTT. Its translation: CASSPGHNGNTIYF.

The CDR3 bases are TGTGCCATCACTATGGACCCGTCCCCCTACAATGAGCAGTTCTTC. Amino acid sequence: CAITMDPSPYNEQFF. The V and J genes are TRBV10-3 and TRBJ2-1, with no clear D. The CDR3 runs 15 residues. In germline, CDR1 is ENHRY, CDR2 SYGVKD. The V end was cut by 7 bases, the J end by 2 bases, with 15 bases between.

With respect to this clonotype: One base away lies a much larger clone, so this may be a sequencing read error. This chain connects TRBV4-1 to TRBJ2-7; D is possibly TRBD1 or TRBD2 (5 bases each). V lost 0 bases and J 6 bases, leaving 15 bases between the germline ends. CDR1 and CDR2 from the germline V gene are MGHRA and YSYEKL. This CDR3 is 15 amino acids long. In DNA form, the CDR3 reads TGCGCCAGCAGCCAAGAACGGGACGGACCCTGCGAGCAGTACTTC. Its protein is CASSQERDGPCEQYF.

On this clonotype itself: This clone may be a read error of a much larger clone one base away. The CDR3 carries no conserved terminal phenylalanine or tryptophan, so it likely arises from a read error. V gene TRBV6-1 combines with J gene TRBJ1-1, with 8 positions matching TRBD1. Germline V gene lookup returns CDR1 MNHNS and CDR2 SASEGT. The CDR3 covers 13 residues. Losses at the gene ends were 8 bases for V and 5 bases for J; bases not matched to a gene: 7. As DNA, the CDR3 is TGTGCCAGCCAACAGGGGGTTGGTACTGAAGCTTTCTCT. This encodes CASQQGVGTEAFS.